The entry that follows covers one TCR beta chain sequence. Its target antigen remains unknown. Base qualities are missing; no much larger clone stands one base away. In total, 630 or so healthy bone marrow donors made up the cohort. All cohort members were sampled while nominally healthy, although unrecorded immune exposures were likely present. The donor tested CMV seropositive and was one of the 289 seropositive cohort members. A peripheral blood sample was provided by each donor, and peripheral blood mononuclear cells were used for TCR beta sequencing. Genomic DNA was extracted from the blood cell samples with the Qiagen DNeasy Blood Extraction Kit. The record originates from a study of cytomegalovirus exposure and HLA in healthy donors (dated by TCRdb to 2015 to 2018). As for the study more broadly: An earlier analysis of roughly 630 of the donors reported 250 to 300 Gb of sequence data and 100 million to 140 million unique TCR beta sequences from 150 million to 200 million T cells. An early release covering more than 500 HLA-typed donors comprised about 300 gigabases of sequencing data and roughly 86 million unique TCR sequences. The genetic ancestry cluster associated with self-reported Caucasian donors included approximately 85% of the 350 to 500 genotyped donors. The study was designed to test whether signatures of past pathogen exposure could be identified by cataloging public T cell receptors. Using immunosequencing, the study profiled T cell repertoires from some 670 subjects and related those repertoires to cytomegalovirus serostatus. In addition to the first cohort of roughly 700 subjects, a separate validation cohort of 130 or so different subjects was used. The study combined high-throughput TCR immunosequencing, statistical association of individual TCRs with disease status, and machine learning to predict cytomegalovirus infection status. In a later analysis, previously published TCR beta repertoires from 666 donors were re-analyzed and high-resolution HLA genotyping was added so that TCR occurrence patterns could be studied. Rather than drawing on any new phenotypic data, the later analysis identified candidate immune exposures from TCR beta sequences and the way those sequences occurred across donors. In an earlier analysis of more than 550 of the donors, high-throughput TCR beta sequencing was used to judge whether each TCR beta V gene segment behaved as functional or pseudogenic. Alongside the repertoire data, information on donor age, sex, ethnicity and CMV serostatus was compiled. Genome-wide SNP genotypes for about three fifths of the roughly 700 donors were used in a later genetic analysis, which treated that subset as a discovery cohort. All discovery cohort repertoires had been generated on a single sequencing platform. HLA typing included class I and class II loci at four-digit resolution. Typing coverage varied by locus: about 620-640 donors for A, B, C, DRB1 and DQB1; 522 for DQA1; more than 600 for DPA1; about 450 for DPB1. Several DR-DQ haplotypes were handled as single units for association and clustering because linkage in the cohort was strong. Across some 400 genotyped donors of the cohort, an average of about 240,000 unique TCR beta nucleotide sequences per donor were sequenced, and roughly 17% of those sequences were non-productive. What the study reported, not specific to this receptor: The authors suggested that the approach could potentially be generalized to other disease states and immunological phenotypes. In an earlier analysis of some 540 of the donors, most TCR beta V segments appeared in productive rearrangements about 87% or about 30% of the time, broadly matching IMGT annotations. Only TCR beta chains were sequenced in this cohort, and the absence of alpha or paired-chain data limited detectable features. A later analysis reported that several top co-occurrence clusters appeared linked to parvovirus B19, influenza, CMV and Epstein-Barr virus. A later analysis found that HLA-associated TCR beta chains were more clonally expanded and had lower generation probabilities than equally common non-associated chains. In vitro tests confirmed that three of the cytomegalovirus-associated TCR beta chains recognize cytomegalovirus antigens. In a later analysis, most CMV-associated TCR beta chains were found to appear HLA-restricted, with HLA associations seemingly driven largely by CMV exposure. Because counts were too low, 15 to 20 rarely observed V segments, including chromosome 9 orphons, were left out of the earlier analysis of a few hundred of the donors. In a later genetic analysis, a missense DCLRE1C variant was associated with V-gene and J-gene trimming of TCR beta chains, and the association was replicated in an independent cohort. A group of highly shared sequence variants was considered likely to be a technical artifact of the sequencing pipeline. Compared with the approximately 700-donor mean, donors in an Asian-associated ancestry cluster had fewer N-insertions in productive TCRs, according to a later genetic analysis. Some IMGT-functional V segments, including TRBV6-2 and TRBV6-3, could not be distinguished by the 87-base-pair reads and were therefore excluded. Strong co-occurrence of HLA alleles, especially DR and DQ, made assigning TCR associations to individual alleles difficult. In a later analysis, 16,951 TCR beta sequences were associated with specific HLA alleles at a false discovery rate of 0.05. Across donors, most TCR sequences were observed very rarely, whereas some public TCRs were present in many individuals. The classifier was reported to diagnose cytomegalovirus status with high specificity and sensitivity in both the original cohort and the validation cohort. Linkage disequilibrium might explain the correlated functional status among segregating V segments, but an unknown experimental factor could not be excluded. Sequencing depth was assumed to be roughly uniform across donors in the presence/absence analyses, though that assumption may not hold. For the cohort, immune exposure information was limited to CMV serostatus. The study gave a list of 150 to 200 TCR beta chains associated with cytomegalovirus. HLA typing was unavailable for some donors at each locus, so association tests used only the typed subset. In a later analysis, TCR association rates were found to vary across HLA loci, with the most associated TCRs seen for DRB1 alleles and the fewest for HLA-C alleles. A further reported finding was that TCR beta sequences accurately predicted the HLA-A and HLA-B alleles for most subjects in the first cohort.

The CDR3 measures 14 amino acids from cysteine to phenylalanine. Left in the record is the CDR3 DNA by itself, 42 bases read in frame from the first base. Sequences MNHEY (CDR1) and SMNVEV (CDR2) are obtained from the germline V gene (reference sequence). The library was generated by the immunoSEQ multiplex PCR assay. A mixture of 60 forward primers for TCR Vbeta segments and 13 reverse primers for TCR Jbeta segments was used in the multiplex PCR. Amplification of the CDR3 region of rearranged TCR beta genes was performed with a multiplex PCR assay on genomic DNA. On the Illumina HiSeq System, the amplified TCR beta libraries were sequenced as 87-base-pair reads. In the paper's pipeline: A later analysis tallied tens of millions of unique TCR beta chains across the 650 to 750 repertoires, and 10 million to 11 million of those chains were shared by two or more donors. Raw reads were error-corrected and collapsed into unique sequences with a nearest-neighbor algorithm that merged closely related sequences to remove PCR and sequencing errors. V, D and J gene segments were assigned by aligning CDR3 sequences to IMGT reference sequences. For a sequence to be retained, a match of at least six nucleotides to both a V gene segment and a J gene segment was required. Rearrangements were called productive when the CDR3 lacked stop codons and stayed in frame with V and J; all others were non-productive. Following IMGT convention, CDR3 was defined as the stretch from the second conserved V-encoded cysteine up to the conserved J-encoded phenylalanine. The earlier analysis of about 500 of the donors excluded sequences that lacked an unambiguous match to a single V gene segment. In an earlier analysis of several hundred of the donors, a V segment was called functional when productive rearrangements were above 56.7%, and segregating when the standard deviation between donors exceeded 5%. To diagnose cytomegalovirus status from the catalog of TCR beta chain sequences, a statistical classification framework was built. In a later analysis, V and J genes were assigned by comparing TCR nucleotide sequences against IMGT/GENE-DB human TR gene sequences. In a later analysis, CDR3 sequences and most-parsimonious VDJ recombination scenarios were assigned using the TCRdist pipeline. In a later analysis, each TCR beta chain was defined by its CDR3 amino acid sequence together with its V-gene family, and reads without a unique V-gene family were excluded. As a way to deal with suspected cross-contamination and a sequencing artifact, a later analysis dropped under 600 nucleotide sequences that were highly shared and had low generation probability. A later analysis calculated a clonal expansion index for each public chain from normalized within-repertoire ranks of inferred template counts. In a later analysis, generation probabilities were computed using a VDJ recombination model fitted to out-of-frame rearrangements, and the results were checked against IGoR. In a later analysis, TCR-TCR, TCR-HLA and TCR-CMV co-occurrence was scored with hypergeometric tests, and a repertoire-size bias correction was applied to TCR pairs. A later analysis estimated false discovery rates by permuting HLA or CMV assignments 20 times. In a later analysis, co-occurring TCRs were grouped using DBSCAN, with TCRdist sequence similarity added in when clustering inside HLA-allele-positive subsets. Repertoires with fewer than 30,000 or more than 120,000 public chains were left out of co-occurrence clustering, as were a handful of repertoires with anomalous nucleotide sharing. The immuneACCESS repertoire file appears here via TCRdb, limited to in-frame rearrangements. These files lack a portion of the clones; in checked studies, under half of the deficit traces to unresolved V genes, and the cause of the others is not known. The DNA was the basis for D and trimming; V, J and clone size are from that table. Present in this sample are 150,000 to 200,000 clones, roughly 80% of which were seen just once. The ten largest clones represent approximately 11% of the sample.

The V and J genes are TRBV27 and TRBJ2-5; perhaps TRBD1 is the D gene, with 6 bases matching. Judging by the DNA end, TRBJ2-7 fits better; the J call may be wrong. This TCR derives from a man aged 18 to 30 in good health and CMV-seropositive. The specimen was PBMCs. Read as DNA, the sequence is TGTGCCAGCAGTCCCTCCACAGGGCGCTACGAGCAGTACTTC. This codes for CASSPSTGRYEQYF.